Listed here are 24 T cell receptor beta chains from one sample, sequenced in a study of cytomegalovirus exposure and HLA in healthy donors. Vbeta (60) and Jbeta (13) primers were used in the PCR. The data were produced by immunoSEQ multiplex PCR, yet TCRdb's version contains in-frame clones alone and is incomplete. Of roughly 120,000 clones listed, roughly 79% are singletons. Sequenced input: PBMCs. The receptor set was obtained from a woman in her 50s in good health and CMV-seropositive.

A few counts support this clone. V usage is TRBV6-6 and J usage is TRBJ2-1; 15 nucleotides agree with TRBD2. This CDR3 contains 16 residues. CDR1 and CDR2 from the germline V gene are MNHNY and SVGAGI (reference sequence). The V and J ends lost 6 bases and 4 bases, in that order; junction bases with no gene match: 4. CDR3 sequence: CASRTGLAGGYNEQFF. The DNA of the CDR3 is TGTGCCAGCAGAACGGGACTAGCGGGAGGATACAATGAGCAGTTCTTC.

This sequence joins TRBV5-4 and TRBJ2-7; D might be TRBD2 (5 bases). With 0 bases removed from V and 4 bases from J, the gap between germline ends came to 17 bases. The CDR3 length is 16 residues. Germline V gives CDR1 SGHNT, CDR2 YYREEE (reference sequence). The CDR3 region has the DNA TGTGCCAGCAGCTTGGCCTCTATGGGAGCGATTTACGAGCAGTACTTC. Translation: CASSLASMGAIYEQYF.

V gene TRBV5-4 combines with J gene TRBJ2-3; possible D gene TRBD2, 6 bases. This CDR3 has 13 residues. Germline V gives CDR1 SGHNT, CDR2 YYREEE (reference sequence). Trimming stripped 4 bases from V and 6 bases from J, with 12 bases between. The CDR3 DNA follows: TGTGCCAGCAGCCTAGGTCTAGCGGATACGCAGTATTTT. Its protein product is CASSLGLADTQYF.

CDR3 sequence reads: CASSLDRGGGRGLDEQFF. Written as DNA, the CDR3 is TGTGCCAGCAGCCTGGACAGGGGTGGCGGGAGGGGCTTAGATGAGCAGTTCTTC. The chain uses TRBV13 and TRBJ2-1; D tentatively reads TRBD1 or TRBD2 (9 bases each). CDR1 is PRHDT, CDR2 FYEKMQ, per germline (reference sequence). The CDR3 is 18 residues long. V was trimmed by 5 bases and J by 8 bases, leaving 28 bases between them.

The rearrangement uses TRBV9 and TRBJ2-3, with D maybe TRBD2 (6 bases). This CDR3 comprises 14 residues. The ends were cut back, 4 bases at V and 2 bases at J, with 11 bases in the middle. CDR1 is SGDLS and CDR2 is YYNGEE in the germline V gene. CDR3 loop: CASSFSGTTDTQYF. Written as DNA, the CDR3 is TGTGCCAGCAGCTTTAGCGGAACCACAGATACGCAGTATTTT.

V is TRBV19 and J is TRBJ2-5, with D perhaps TRBD1 (5 bases). Trimming shortened V by 7 bases and J by 4 bases, and 16 bases separated the two germline ends. The CDR3 consists of 14 residues. Germline CDR1 is LNHDA and CDR2 is SQIVND (reference sequence). CDR3 bases: TGTGCCAGTAAGGTTAGCAGGGTGGGAGAGACCCAGTACTTC. This encodes CASKVSRVGETQYF.

Concerning this clone: Other nucleotide sequences from this sample produce the same CDR3. The chain employs TRBV5-4 and TRBJ1-1, with TRBD1 identical over 9 bases. V was pared by 4 bases and J by 4 bases, with 5 bases of the junction left unmatched. The CDR3 spans 14 residues. CDR1 is SGHNT and CDR2 is YYREEE in the germline V gene (reference sequence). The CDR3 region is CASSRTGAGTEAFF. The CDR3 nucleotides read TGTGCCAGCAGCCGGACAGGGGCGGGCACTGAAGCTTTCTTT.

The genes are TRBV14 and TRBJ2-1; TRBD2 aligns across 7 bases. Per the germline V gene, CDR1 is SGHDN and CDR2 is FVKESK. Losses at the gene ends were 6 bases for V and 7 bases for J; bases not matched to a gene: 9. This CDR3 comprises 14 residues. CDR3 DNA sequence: TGTGCCAGCAGTCCCTGGGCGGGAGTAAATGAGCAGTTCTTC. Translating it yields CASSPWAGVNEQFF.

In DNA form, the CDR3 reads TGTGCCAGCAGCCCGGGACAGGGGCTCGCCTCCTACGAGCAGTACTTC. Translated, it gives CASSPGQGLASYEQYF. The chain links TRBV13 to TRBJ2-7; 10 bases line up with TRBD1. CDR1 and CDR2 (germline): PRHDT, FYEKMQ (reference sequence). V lost 5 bases, J lost 0 bases, and 7 bases stayed unmatched. CDR3 size: 16 residues.

V and J are TRBV6-5 and TRBJ1-2; a possible D gene is TRBD1 (6 bases). This CDR3 is built from 14 residues. With 6 bases removed from V and 4 bases from J, the gap between germline ends came to 15 bases. Germline lookup yields CDR1 MNHEY and CDR2 SVGAGI. The CDR3 is CASRQGPLPYGYTF. CDR3 nucleotides: TGTGCCAGCAGACAGGGACCCCTCCCCTATGGCTACACCTTC.

The chain employs TRBV27 and TRBJ2-7; tentative D call: TRBD2 (5 bases). The CDR3 totals 13 residues. Germline V lookup: CDR1 MNHEY, CDR2 SMNVEV (reference sequence). V lost 6 bases and J lost 3, with 12 bases in between. CDR3 residues: CASSRGWSYEQYF. The CDR3 DNA reads TGTGCCAGCAGCCGAGGGTGGAGCTACGAGCAGTACTTC.

This chain connects TRBV9 to TRBJ1-2; D gene unclear. The CDR3 is 12 amino acids. CDR1 and CDR2 from the germline V gene are SGDLS and YYNGEE. V dropped 6 bases and J dropped 6 bases, with 12 bases sitting between them. CDR3 sequence (DNA): TGTGCCAGCATACGGTCCGTTCATGGCTACACCTTC. Its protein product is CASIRSVHGYTF. Using reference TRBV9 and TRBJ1-2 for the parts outside the CDR3, the full variable domain is DSGVTQTPKHLITATGQRVTLRCSPRSGDLSVYWYQQSLDQGLQFLIQYYNGEERAKGNILERFSAQQFPDLHSELNLSSLELGDSALYFCASIRSVHGYTFGSGTRLTVV.

The V gene is TRBV6-6, the J gene TRBJ1-2; maybe TRBD1 (5 bases). Between the trimmed V and J ends, which lost 0 bases and 8 bases, there was a span of 10 bases. Germline values: CDR1 MNHNY, CDR2 SVGAGI (reference sequence). The CDR3 has 13 residues. The chain's CDR3 is CASSYSQGSGYTF. CDR3 nucleotides: TGTGCCAGCAGTTACTCCCAGGGTTCGGGCTACACCTTC.

The V gene is TRBV6-6, the J gene TRBJ1-2; D may be TRBD1 (6 bases). Germline assignment: CDR1 MNHNY and CDR2 SVGAGI (reference sequence). CDR3 length: 13 amino acids. Trimming pared 2 bases from V and 8 bases from J, leaving 12 bases between. CDR3 in DNA: TGTGCCAGCAGTTACGCAGGGGAGGGAGGCTACACCTTC. This translates into CASSYAGEGGYTF.

The genes are TRBV27 and TRBJ2-1; TRBD2 matches 7 bases. CDR3 length: 16 amino acids. V was clipped by 0 bases and J by 5 bases; unmatched bases: 7. CDR1 MNHEY and CDR2 SMNVEV come from the germline V gene (reference sequence). The CDR3 bases are TGTGCCAGCAGTTTATCGCGGGAGCGCCGGGACAATGAGCAGTTCTTC. It specifies CASSLSRERRDNEQFF.

The rearrangement joins TRBV10-3 to TRBJ1-2; 7 nucleotides line up with TRBD1. The CDR3 has 14 amino acids. Germline V gene data show CDR1 as ENHRY and CDR2 as SYGVKD. Trimming took 4 bases from V and 4 from J; bases not matched to a gene: 6. CDR3 amino acids: CAISGGGGSYGYTF. As DNA, the CDR3 is TGTGCCATCAGTGGAGGGGGCGGGTCCTATGGCTACACCTTC.

The chain combines TRBV7-6 with TRBJ2-2, with a tentative D call TRBD1 (5 bases). This CDR3 contains 14 residues. CDR1 SGHVS and CDR2 FNYEAQ come from the germline V gene. With 5 bases removed from V and 4 bases from J, the gap between germline ends came to 11 bases. The CDR3 coding sequence is TGTGCCAGCAGCATCCGTGACAGCACCGGGGAGCTGTTTTTT. Residues: CASSIRDSTGELFF. Together with reference TRBV7-6 and TRBJ2-2, the CDR3 gives the full variable domain: GAGVSQSPRYKVTKRGQDVALRCDPISGHVSLYWYRQALGQGPEFLTYFNYEAQQDKSGLPNDRFSAERPEGSISTLTIQRTEQRDSAMYRCASSIRDSTGELFFGEGSRLTVL.

J is TRBJ2-3 and V is TRBV7-2, with TRBD1 identical over 10 bases. Germline lookup yields CDR1 SGHTA and CDR2 FQGNSA. The trim removed 3 bases at V and 4 bases at J, leaving 1 base unmatched. The CDR3 sequence is 14 residues long. CDR3 amino acids: CASSFGQGADTQYF. For the CDR3, the DNA is TGTGCCAGCAGCTTCGGACAGGGGGCAGATACGCAGTATTTT. The full variable domain, with the rest looked up from reference TRBV7-2 and TRBJ2-3, is GAGVSQSPSNKVTEKGKDVELRCDPISGHTALYWYRQSLGQGLEFLIYFQGNSAPDKSGLPSDRFSAERTGGSVSTLTIQRTQQEDSAVYLCASSFGQGADTQYFGPGTRLTVL.

CDR3 region: CASSSSRVNNEQFF. CDR3 nucleotides: TGTGCCAGCAGCTCATCACGGGTAAACAATGAGCAGTTCTTC. The chain employs TRBV27 and TRBJ2-1; D remains unclear. Germline V gene lookup returns CDR1 MNHEY and CDR2 SMNVEV (reference sequence). V gave up 6 bases and J gave up 5 bases, with 14 bases separating them. The CDR3 length is 14 residues.

The chain has TRBV28 and TRBJ2-1; D not certain. The CDR3 is 13 residues long. Germline assignment: CDR1 MDHEN and CDR2 SYDVKM. The V gene lost 6 bases and the J gene lost 0 bases, with 6 bases spanning the gap. The CDR3 DNA follows: TGTGCCAGCAGAACAGCCTCCTACAATGAGCAGTTCTTC. Translation: CASRTASYNEQFF.

This chain joins TRBV5-4 and TRBJ1-2; the match to TRBD1 covers 8 bases. V lost 4 bases to trimming and J lost 8 bases; unmatched junction nucleotides: 13. The germline V gene has CDR1 SGHNT and CDR2 YYREEE (reference sequence). The CDR3 is 15 amino acids. CDR3 region: CASSTGQGSVGGYTF. The DNA for the CDR3 is TGTGCCAGCAGCACCGGACAGGGCTCCGTGGGGGGCTACACCTTC.

J is TRBJ1-1 and V is TRBV6-4; 7 bases align to TRBD1. V was clipped by 3 bases and J by 5 bases; unmatched bases: 3. The CDR3 loop spans 13 amino acids. Germline CDR1 reads MRHNA; CDR2 reads SNTAGT. CDR3 residues: CASSEARGTEAFF. CDR3 nucleotides: TGTGCCAGCAGTGAGGCCAGGGGGACTGAAGCTTTCTTT.

The chain combines TRBV5-8 with TRBJ2-7, with a weak D call TRBD2 (6 bases). CDR1 and CDR2 (germline): SGHTS, YDEGEE. V gave up 2 bases and J gave up 7 bases, with 13 bases separating them. CDR3 length: 13 residues. CDR3 sequence reads: CASSFSGGGEQYF. The CDR3 DNA reads TGTGCCAGCAGCTTCTCTGGTGGAGGGGAGCAGTACTTC.

In this sample, this clone turned up once. The chain couples TRBV5-1 to TRBJ2-3; 7 bases line up with TRBD2. The CDR3 runs to 15 residues. V lost 4 bases, J lost 0 bases, and 5 bases stayed unmatched. Germline V CDR1 and CDR2: SGHRS, YFSETQ. This CDR3 reads CASSPNSGSTDTQYF. For the CDR3, the DNA is TGCGCCAGCAGCCCAAATAGCGGGAGCACAGATACGCAGTATTTT.